The present T cell receptor (beta chain) was sequenced within a study of blood T cell repertoires in COVID-19. Study in general: Material from acute and convalescent COVID-19 was sourced from the United States, Italy and Spain.

Using immunoSEQ multiplex PCR, the repertoire was profiled, and TCRdb retains in-frame clones only, with some absent. The sample has around 130,000 clones, 86% seen once. Participants, 18 to 89 years old, spanned more than 20 US areas. Categorization into cohorts depended on clinical history that participants reported. The study counted Cohort 3 donors as recovered given two negative PCRs, clearance, or symptom resolution. V was pared by 5 bases and J by 1 base, with 12 bases between. The CDR3 runs 13 residues. Germline V gene data show CDR1 as SQVTM and CDR2 as ANQGSEA. The rearrangement joins TRBV29-1 to TRBJ2-7; no clear D. The receptor was derived from a woman aged 45-65 years who had recovered from COVID-19. The sequenced sample consisted of PBMCs or T cells enriched from blood (not recorded which). The CDR3 sequence: CSVRTELSYEQYF. The DNA of the CDR3 is TGCAGCGTTCGTACGGAGCTATCCTACGAGCAGTACTTC.